The clone carrying this TCR beta chain was picked up one time. What it binds is unknown. Regarding time point: blood 2 weeks post-SBRT. The treatment was: 15 Gy SBRT to primary tumor, nephrectomy 4 weeks later. The CDR3 runs 15 residues. The ends were cut back, 0 bases at V and 2 bases at J, with 9 bases in the middle. From germline, CDR1 is SGDLS and CDR2 YYNGEE. Measured with immunoSEQ multiplex PCR; TCRdb has only the in-frame clones, and not every one. This table has some 130,000 clones, roughly four fifths appearing once. This specimen comes from a study of radiation and T cells in renal cell carcinoma. Broader study findings: No pretreatment tumor biopsies were available for baseline clonotypes.

The sequence derives from a woman between 55 and 75 years old with renal cell carcinoma. The sequences come from blood, collected from a patient whose treatment included radiotherapy and nephrectomy. The V and J genes are TRBV9 and TRBJ2-1; D is perhaps TRBD1 or TRBD2 (5 bases each). The CDR3 region has the DNA TGTGCCAGCAGCGTAGGACGGGGCCCCTACAATGAGCAGTTCTTC. Its translation is CASSVGRGPYNEQFF.